This T cell receptor (beta chain) comes out of a study of shared clonotypes between healthy human individuals. Study-level findings and limits: At large depth, rarefaction still showed sorted-subset sequencing to be incomplete. The study found lower generation probabilities in non-shared clonotypes than in those shared by all four donors.

In germline, CDR1 is MNHNS, CDR2 SASEGT. Trimming cost V 2 bases and J 6 bases, with 13 bases left between them. The CDR3 spans 14 residues. CD45RO-negative cells were positively selected for CCR7, leaving out terminally differentiated effector memory CD45RA+ cells. In the case of this clone: Its cognate antigen is unknown.

At deep level, the assay was performed. Sequencing was performed with immunoSEQ multiplex PCR; in TCRdb, only in-frame clones are kept and a portion is missing. The data contain about 2 million clones, approximately 94% of them singletons. The TCR sequence derives from a man between 18 and 29 years old in good health. What was sequenced was naive CD8+ T cells sorted from blood. This chain uses TRBV6-1 with TRBJ1-2; D unclear. The CDR3 DNA is TGTGCCAGCAGTGAAAGGGTGATCTGGGATGGCTACACCTTC. The encoded protein is CASSERVIWDGYTF.